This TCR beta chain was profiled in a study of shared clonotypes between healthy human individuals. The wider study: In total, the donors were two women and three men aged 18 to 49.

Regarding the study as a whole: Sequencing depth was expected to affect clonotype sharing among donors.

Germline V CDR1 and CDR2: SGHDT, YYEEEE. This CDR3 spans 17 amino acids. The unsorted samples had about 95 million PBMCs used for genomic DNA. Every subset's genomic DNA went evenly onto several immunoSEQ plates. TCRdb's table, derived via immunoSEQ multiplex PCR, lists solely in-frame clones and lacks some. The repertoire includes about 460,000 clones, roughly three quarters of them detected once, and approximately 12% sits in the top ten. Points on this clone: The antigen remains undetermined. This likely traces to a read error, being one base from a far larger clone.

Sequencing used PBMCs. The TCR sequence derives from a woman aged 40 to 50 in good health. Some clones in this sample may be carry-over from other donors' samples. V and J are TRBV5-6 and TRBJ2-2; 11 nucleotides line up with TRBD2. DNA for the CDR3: TGTGCCAGCAGCTTGGGACTAGCGGGGACAAACACCGGGGAGCAGTTTTTT. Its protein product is CASSLGLAGTNTGEQFF. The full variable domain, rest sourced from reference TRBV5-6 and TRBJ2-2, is DAGVTQSPTHLIKTRGQQVTLRCSPKSGHDTVSWYQQALGQGPQFIFQYYEEEERQRGNFPDRFSGHQFPNYSSELNVNALLLGDSALYLCASSLGLAGTNTGEQFFGEGSRLTVL.